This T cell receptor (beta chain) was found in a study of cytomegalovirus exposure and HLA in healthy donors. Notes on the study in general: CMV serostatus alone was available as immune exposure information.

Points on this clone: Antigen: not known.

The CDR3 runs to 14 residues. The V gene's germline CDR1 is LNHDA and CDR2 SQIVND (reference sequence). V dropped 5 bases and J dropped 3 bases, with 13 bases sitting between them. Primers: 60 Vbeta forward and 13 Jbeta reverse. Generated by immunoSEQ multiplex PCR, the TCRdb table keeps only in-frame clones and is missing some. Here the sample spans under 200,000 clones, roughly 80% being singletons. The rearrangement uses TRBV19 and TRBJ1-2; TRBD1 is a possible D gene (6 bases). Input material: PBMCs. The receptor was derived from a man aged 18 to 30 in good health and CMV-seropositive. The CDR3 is CASSQGTSHYGYTF. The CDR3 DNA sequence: TGTGCCAGTAGTCAGGGGACATCCCACTATGGCTACACCTTC.